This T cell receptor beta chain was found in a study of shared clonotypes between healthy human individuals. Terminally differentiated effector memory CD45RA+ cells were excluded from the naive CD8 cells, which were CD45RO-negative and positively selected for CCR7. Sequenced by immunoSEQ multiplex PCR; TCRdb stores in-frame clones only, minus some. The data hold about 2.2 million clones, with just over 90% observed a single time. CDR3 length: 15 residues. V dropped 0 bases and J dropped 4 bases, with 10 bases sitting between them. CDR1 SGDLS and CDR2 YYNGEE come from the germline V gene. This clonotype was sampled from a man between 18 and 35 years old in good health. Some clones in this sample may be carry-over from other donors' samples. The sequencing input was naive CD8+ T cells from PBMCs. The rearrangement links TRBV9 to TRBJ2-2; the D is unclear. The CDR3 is CASSVARQLTGELFF. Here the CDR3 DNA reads TGTGCCAGCAGCGTAGCTCGGCAGCTCACCGGGGAGCTGTTTTTT.